Presented here are 6 T cell receptor beta chains from one specimen sequenced in a study of blood T cell repertoires in COVID-19. Here immunoSEQ multiplex PCR was the method, and the copy in TCRdb shows in-frame clones only, minus some. The table lists 150,000 to 170,000 clones, about 80% of them singletons. Specimen: PBMCs or T cells enriched from blood (not recorded which). The receptors shown here come from a man aged 50 to 60 who had recovered from COVID-19.

V gene TRBV11-3 combines with J gene TRBJ2-3; 9 positions agree with TRBD2. The CDR3 sequence is 16 residues long. The V gene end was trimmed by 3 bases and the J gene end by 1 base; junction bases not matched to a gene: 5. Germline V gives CDR1 SGHNT, CDR2 YENEEA. CDR3 DNA sequence: TGTGCCAGCAGCTTCGGCGGGGGGGCCGGCACAGATACGCAGTATTTT. It codes for CASSFGGGAGTDTQYF.

The chain couples TRBV4-1 to TRBJ2-3; 8 positions agree with TRBD1. CDR1 and CDR2 (germline): MGHRA, YSYEKL. The CDR3 runs 15 residues. Germline trimming cut 1 base from V and 6 bases from J; bases unmatched to any gene: 6. The CDR3 here is CASSQGQGNGDTQYF. The CDR3 nucleotides are TGCGCCAGCAGCCAAGGACAGGGGAACGGGGATACGCAGTATTTT.

The chain links TRBV6-5 to TRBJ1-2; 12 nucleotides align to TRBD1. The CDR3 has 14 residues. After removal of 0 bases from V and 7 bases from J, the junction contained 0 bases not matched to a gene. Germline CDR1 reads MNHEY; CDR2 reads SVGAGI. The CDR3 coding sequence is TGTGCCAGCAGTTACTCGGGACAGGGGGCTGGCTACACCTTC. This codes for CASSYSGQGAGYTF.

The chain recombines TRBV7-2 with TRBJ2-4, with 7 bases matching TRBD2. The CDR3 runs to 16 residues. Germline loops: CDR1 SGHTA, CDR2 FQGNSA. The junction had 16 bases not matched to a gene; V was cut back by 5 bases and J by 9 bases. CDR3 protein: CASSPTSRSGETIQYF. The CDR3 bases are TGTGCCAGCAGCCCCACCTCTAGGAGCGGGGAGACCATTCAGTACTTC.

This clone was recorded once. This chain links TRBV27 with TRBJ1-5, with 8 bases identical to TRBD1. CDR1 is MNHEY, CDR2 SMNVEV, per germline (reference sequence). This CDR3 is 13 amino acids long. V lost 5 bases and J lost 7; bases outside the gene matches: 4. CDR3 nucleotides: TGTGCCAGCAGTCGGACAGGGATGCAGCCCCAGCATTTT. Encoded protein: CASSRTGMQPQHF.

The chain combines TRBV7-2 with TRBJ1-5; D is unclear. CDR3 size: 12 residues. V dropped 5 bases and J dropped 4 bases, with 6 bases sitting between them. The germline gives CDR1 SGHTA, CDR2 FQGNSA. For the CDR3, the DNA is TGTGCCAGCAGCCCACTAAATCAGCCCCAGCATTTT. This translates into CASSPLNQPQHF.